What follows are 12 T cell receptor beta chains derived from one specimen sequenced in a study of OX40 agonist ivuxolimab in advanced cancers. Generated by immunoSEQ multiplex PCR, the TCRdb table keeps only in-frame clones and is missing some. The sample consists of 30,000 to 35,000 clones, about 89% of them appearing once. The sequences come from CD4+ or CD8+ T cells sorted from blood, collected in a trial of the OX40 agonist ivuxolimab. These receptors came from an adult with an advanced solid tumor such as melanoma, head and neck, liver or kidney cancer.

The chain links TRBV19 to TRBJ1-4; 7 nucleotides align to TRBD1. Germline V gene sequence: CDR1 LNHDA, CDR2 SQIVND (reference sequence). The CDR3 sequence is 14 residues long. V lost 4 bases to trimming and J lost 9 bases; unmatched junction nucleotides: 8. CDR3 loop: CASSTGTAPKKLFF. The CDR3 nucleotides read TGTGCCAGTAGTACCGGGACAGCCCCGAAAAAACTGTTTTTT.

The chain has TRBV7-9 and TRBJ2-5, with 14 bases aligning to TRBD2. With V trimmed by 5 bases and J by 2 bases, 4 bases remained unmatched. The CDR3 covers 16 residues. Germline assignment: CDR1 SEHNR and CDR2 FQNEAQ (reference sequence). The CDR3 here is CASSHGLAGGQETQYF. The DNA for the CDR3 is TGTGCCAGCAGCCATGGACTAGCGGGAGGACAAGAGACCCAGTACTTC.

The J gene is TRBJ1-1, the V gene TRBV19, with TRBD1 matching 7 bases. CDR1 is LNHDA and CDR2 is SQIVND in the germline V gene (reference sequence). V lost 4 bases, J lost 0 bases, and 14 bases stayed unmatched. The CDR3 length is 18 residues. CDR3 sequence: CASSTDPGQTFMNTEAFF. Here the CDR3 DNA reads TGTGCCAGTAGTACAGACCCGGGACAGACCTTCATGAACACTGAAGCTTTCTTT.

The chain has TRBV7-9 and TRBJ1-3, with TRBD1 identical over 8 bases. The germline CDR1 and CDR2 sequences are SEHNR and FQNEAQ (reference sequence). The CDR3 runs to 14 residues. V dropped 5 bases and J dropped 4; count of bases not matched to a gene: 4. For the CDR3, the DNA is TGTGCCAGCAGCCAGACAGGGGCGGGAAACACCATATATTTT. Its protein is CASSQTGAGNTIYF. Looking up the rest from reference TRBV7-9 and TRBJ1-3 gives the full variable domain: DTGVSQNPRHKITKRGQNVTFRCDPISEHNRLYWYRQTLGQGPEFLTYFQNEAQLEKSRLLSDRFSAERPKGSFSTLEIQRTEQGDSAMYLCASSQTGAGNTIYFGEGSWLTVV.

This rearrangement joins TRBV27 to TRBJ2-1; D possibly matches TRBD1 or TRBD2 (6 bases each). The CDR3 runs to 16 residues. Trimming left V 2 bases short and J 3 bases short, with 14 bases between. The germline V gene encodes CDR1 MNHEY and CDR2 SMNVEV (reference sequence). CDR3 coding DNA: TGTGCCAGCAGTTTAAGTTGGGGGGCCAACTACAATGAGCAGTTCTTC. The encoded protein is CASSLSWGANYNEQFF.

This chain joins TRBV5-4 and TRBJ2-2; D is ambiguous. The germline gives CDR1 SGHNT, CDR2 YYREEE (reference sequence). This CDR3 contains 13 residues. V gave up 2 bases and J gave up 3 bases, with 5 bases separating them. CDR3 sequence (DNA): TGTGCCAGCAGCTTAATCGACACCGGGGAGCTGTTTTTT. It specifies CASSLIDTGELFF.

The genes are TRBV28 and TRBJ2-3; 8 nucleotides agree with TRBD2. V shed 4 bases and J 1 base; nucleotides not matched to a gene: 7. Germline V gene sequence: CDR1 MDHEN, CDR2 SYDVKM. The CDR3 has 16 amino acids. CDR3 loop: CASSSPAGGGTDTQYF. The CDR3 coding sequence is TGTGCCAGCAGTTCCCCGGCGGGAGGTGGCACAGATACGCAGTATTTT.

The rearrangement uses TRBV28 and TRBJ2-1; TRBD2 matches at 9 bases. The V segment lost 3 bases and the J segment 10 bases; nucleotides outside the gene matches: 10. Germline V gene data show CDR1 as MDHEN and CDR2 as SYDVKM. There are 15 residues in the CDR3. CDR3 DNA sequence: TGTGCCAGCAGTTTTGCGGGAGGGCCGAGGGACGAGCAGTTCTTC. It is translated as CASSFAGGPRDEQFF.

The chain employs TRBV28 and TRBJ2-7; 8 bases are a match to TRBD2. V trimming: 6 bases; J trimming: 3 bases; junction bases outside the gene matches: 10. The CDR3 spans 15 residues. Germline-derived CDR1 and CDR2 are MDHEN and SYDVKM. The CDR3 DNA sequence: TGTGCCAGCAGACCGAGGACTAGCAGGGACTACGAGCAGTACTTC. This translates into CASRPRTSRDYEQYF.

CDR3 in amino acids: CASSLAAGGGQETQYF. The DNA for the CDR3 is TGTGCCAGCAGCTTAGCGGCGGGAGGGGGGCAAGAGACCCAGTACTTC. The chain couples TRBV7-6 to TRBJ2-5, with 9 positions matching TRBD2. Germline-derived CDR1 and CDR2 are SGHVS and FNYEAQ. V was clipped by 0 bases and J by 2 bases; unmatched bases: 4. The CDR3 consists of 16 residues.

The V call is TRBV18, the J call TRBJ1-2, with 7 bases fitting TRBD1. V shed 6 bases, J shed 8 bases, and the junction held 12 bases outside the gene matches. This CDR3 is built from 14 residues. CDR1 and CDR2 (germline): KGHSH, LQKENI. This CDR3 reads CASSPLGGDRGYTF. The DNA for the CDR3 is TGTGCCAGCTCCCCGTTAGGGGGCGATCGGGGCTACACCTTC.

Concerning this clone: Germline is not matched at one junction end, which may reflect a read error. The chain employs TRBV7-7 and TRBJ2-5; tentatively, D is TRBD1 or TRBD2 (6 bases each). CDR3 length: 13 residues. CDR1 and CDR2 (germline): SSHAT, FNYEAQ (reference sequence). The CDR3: CASSFRGGETQYF. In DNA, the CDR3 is TGTGCTAGCAGCTTCAGAGGGGGGGAGACCCAGTACTTC.